This T cell receptor (beta chain) was recorded in a study of patients and donors after allogeneic stem cell transplantation. TCRdb recomputed calls from the RT-PCR reads with MiXCR, one row per CDR3 protein. The table has approximately 150,000 distinct CDR3 sequences, approximately 24% seen once. CDR3 length equals 14 residues. Germline loops: CDR1 MNHEY, CDR2 SVGAGI. V was clipped by 0 bases and J by 10 bases, with 15 bases between them. The chain carries TRBV6-5 and TRBJ1-1; TRBD1 might be the D (5 bases). This receptor was taken from a human donor who was either an allogeneic HSCT recipient or a stem cell or donor lymphocyte infusion donor (not recorded which). It is not recorded whose cells these are; they may come from a transplant donor. Sequencing was carried out using blood, either unsorted or a sorted T cell fraction (not recorded which). The CDR3 loop reads CASSYSGGALRAFF. CDR3 in DNA: TGTGCCAGCAGTTACTCGGGAGGGGCCTTAAGAGCTTTCTTT.